This TCR beta chain appears in the sequencing data of a study of blood T cells in healthy people across ages. Comments on this clonotype: Its cognate antigen is unknown. With a much larger clone just one base away, this may be a read error.

Germline-derived CDR1 and CDR2 are LNHNV and YYDKDF (reference sequence). The CDR3 runs 15 residues. Study-level results: Greater diversity and more naive CD4+ cells were seen in long-lived donors than in aged donors.

A J-beta primer mix and a sample-barcoded 5' primer were used in a second PCR of about 7 to 11 cycles. One entry per CDR3 protein results from TCRdb running MiXCR on the 5' RACE reads. This sample has 850,000 to 950,000 distinct CDR3 sequences, with 29% found just once. The chain links TRBV15 to TRBJ2-7; 8 bases map to TRBD1. TRBJ2-5 matches the DNA end more closely, so the J call is doubtful. Sequenced input: blood. This clonotype was sampled from a woman aged 80 or over in good health. The CDR3 loop is CATSRSGGRKGTQYF. CDR3 nucleotides: TGTGCCACCAGCAGATCAGGGGGCAGGAAGGGGACCCAGTACTTC.